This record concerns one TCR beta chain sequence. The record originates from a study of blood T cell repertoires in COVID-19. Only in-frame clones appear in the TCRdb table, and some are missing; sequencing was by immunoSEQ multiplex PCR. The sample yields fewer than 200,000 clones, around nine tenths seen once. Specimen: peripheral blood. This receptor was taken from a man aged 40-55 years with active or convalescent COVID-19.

For the CDR3, the DNA is TGTGCCAGCAGTCCCGGGACAGGGGGCCTAATCACAGATACGCAGTATTTT. This sequence encodes CASSPGTGGLITDTQYF. V and J are TRBV5-5 and TRBJ2-3; 12 bases agree with TRBD1. Per the germline V gene, CDR1 is SGHKS and CDR2 is YYEKEE (reference sequence). This CDR3 region has 17 residues. The J segment lost 2 bases and the V segment lost 5 bases, leaving 9 bases of the junction unmatched.